This T cell receptor (beta chain) was sequenced for a study of cytomegalovirus exposure and HLA in healthy donors (dated by TCRdb to about 2017). For the wider study: According to an earlier analysis of around 600 of the donors, some 170 million T cells yielded 90 million to 130 million unique TCR beta sequences and roughly 280 Gb of sequence data. An early release covering 500 to 750 HLA-typed donors comprised approximately 290 gigabases of sequencing data and around 86 million unique TCR sequences. Among the approximately 400 genotyped donors, under 90% belonged to the genetic ancestry cluster associated with self-reported Caucasian donors. The study aimed to test whether signatures of past pathogen exposure could be identified by cataloging public T cell receptors. The study profiled the T cell repertoires of 550 to 700 subjects by immunosequencing and related them to cytomegalovirus serostatus. Besides the first cohort of 500 to 700 subjects, a separate validation cohort made up of over 100 different subjects was used. High-throughput TCR immunosequencing, statistical association of individual TCRs with disease status, and machine learning were combined to predict cytomegalovirus infection status. To study patterns of TCR occurrence, a later analysis re-analyzed previously published TCR beta repertoires from 550 to 800 donors and added high-resolution HLA genotyping. The later analysis used no new phenotypic data to find candidate immune exposures, relying instead on TCR beta sequences and their occurrence across donors. An earlier analysis of around 540 of the donors applied high-throughput TCR beta sequencing to assess whether each TCR beta V gene segment acted as functional or pseudogenic. Donor age, sex, ethnicity and CMV serostatus were compiled alongside the repertoire data. In a later genetic analysis, genome-wide SNP genotypes for about three fifths of the roughly 670 donors were used, and that subset was treated as a discovery cohort. Every discovery cohort repertoire had been produced on one sequencing platform. HLA typing covered class I and class II loci at four-digit resolution. Typing coverage differed by locus: A, B, C, DRB1 and DQB1 were typed in roughly 620-630 donors, DQA1 in about 500, DPA1 in nearly 610, and DPB1 in just under 490. A handful of DR-DQ haplotypes were handled as single units for association and clustering because linkage in the cohort was strong. Among a few hundred genotyped donors of the cohort, an average of 235,054 unique TCR beta nucleotide sequences were sequenced per donor, about a sixth of them non-productive.

Receptor libraries were prepared by the immunoSEQ multiplex PCR assay. For the multiplex PCR, a mixture combining 60 forward primers for TCR Vbeta segments and 13 reverse primers for TCR Jbeta segments was used. Amplification of the CDR3 region of rearranged TCR beta genes was performed with a multiplex PCR assay on genomic DNA. On the Illumina HiSeq System, the amplified TCR beta libraries were sequenced as 87-base-pair reads. The study's own analysis went as follows. A later analysis counted approximately 84 million unique TCR beta chains across the roughly 700 repertoires, and 9.5 million to 11 million of these chains were shared by at least two donors. A nearest-neighbor algorithm error-corrected the raw reads and collapsed the reads into unique sequences, merging closely related sequences to remove PCR and sequencing errors. CDR3 sequences were aligned to IMGT reference sequences to assign V, D and J gene segments. For a sequence to be retained, a match of at least six nucleotides to both a V gene segment and a J gene segment was required. Rearrangements were classified as productive when the CDR3 lacked stop codons and remained in frame with V and J, and all other rearrangements were classified as non-productive. CDR3 was defined according to IMGT convention as the region running from the second conserved V-encoded cysteine to the conserved J-encoded phenylalanine. In an earlier analysis of some 550 of the donors, sequences lacking an unambiguous match to a single V gene segment were excluded. An earlier analysis of approximately 590 of the donors classified V segments as functional when productive rearrangements were above 56.7% and as segregating when the standard deviation between donors was above 5%. A statistical classification framework was built for diagnosing cytomegalovirus status from the catalog of TCR beta chain sequences. In a later analysis, V and J genes were assigned by comparing TCR nucleotide sequences against IMGT/GENE-DB human TR gene sequences. Using the TCRdist pipeline, a later analysis assigned CDR3 sequences along with most-parsimonious VDJ recombination scenarios. In a later analysis, each TCR beta chain was defined by its CDR3 amino acid sequence together with its V-gene family, and reads lacking a unique V-gene family were excluded. A later analysis removed nearly 600 highly shared, low-generation-probability nucleotide sequences to deal with suspected cross-contamination and a sequencing artifact. For each public chain, a later analysis derived a clonal expansion index from normalized ranks of inferred template counts within each repertoire. In a later analysis, generation probabilities were computed using a VDJ recombination model fitted to out-of-frame rearrangements, and the results were checked against IGoR. Hypergeometric tests were used in a later analysis to score TCR-TCR, TCR-HLA and TCR-CMV co-occurrence, with a repertoire-size bias correction applied to the TCR pairs. A later analysis estimated false discovery rates by permuting HLA or CMV assignments 20 times. In a later analysis, co-occurring TCRs were grouped with DBSCAN, and TCRdist sequence similarity was added when clustering was performed within HLA-allele-positive subsets. Repertoires with fewer than 30,000 or more than 120,000 public chains, plus five repertoires with anomalous nucleotide sharing, were excluded from co-occurrence clustering. TCRdb holds this immuneACCESS table with in-frame rearrangements only. Some clones are missing; in checked studies, unresolved V genes explain under half, and the rest has no known cause. Clone size and the V and J calls come from that table; the DNA yielded D and trimming. The sample table shows about 160,000 clones, and around 76% are seen once. The ten largest clonotypes hold more than 1.3% of the sample.

CDR1 and CDR2, per the germline V gene, are SQVTM and ANQGSEA. Taken from cysteine to phenylalanine, the CDR3 has 14 residues. The sequence is cut down to CDR3 DNA, 42 bases in frame from base 1. V loses 7 bases, J loses 0 bases, and the germline ends lie 16 bases apart. Concerning this clone itself: Which antigen it targets is not known. Per-base quality was not reported, and no clone a single base away is much larger than it.

Study-wide findings and limitations: According to a later analysis, TCR association rates differed among HLA loci, with DRB1 alleles showing the most associated TCRs and HLA-C alleles showing the fewest. The classifier was reported to diagnose cytomegalovirus status with high specificity and sensitivity in both the original cohort and the validation cohort. The authors suggested that the approach could potentially be generalized to other disease states and immunological phenotypes. The study listed 150 to 200 TCR beta chains as associated with cytomegalovirus. Three of the identified cytomegalovirus-associated TCR beta chains were confirmed in vitro to be specific for cytomegalovirus antigens. CMV serostatus was the only immune exposure information available for the cohort. A further reported finding was that TCR beta sequences accurately predicted the HLA-A and HLA-B alleles for most subjects in the first cohort. Correlated functional status among segregating V segments might reflect linkage disequilibrium, but an unknown experimental factor could not be ruled out. The cohort was sequenced for TCR beta chains only, and without alpha or paired-chain data the features that could be detected were limited. Broadly in line with IMGT annotations, most TCR beta V segments showed up in productive rearrangements about 87% or about 30% of the time in an earlier analysis of 587 of the donors. In a later analysis, most CMV-associated TCR beta chains were found to appear HLA-restricted, with HLA associations seemingly driven largely by CMV exposure. The 87-base-pair reads could not distinguish some IMGT-functional V segments, including TRBV6-2 and TRBV6-3, so those segments were excluded. Compared with equally common non-associated chains, HLA-associated TCR beta chains in a later analysis were more clonally expanded and had lower generation probabilities. In a later genetic analysis, fewer N-insertions in productive TCRs were reported among donors in an Asian-associated ancestry cluster than the roughly 700-donor mean. Because HLA typing was missing for some donors at each locus, association tests included only the typed subset. Most TCR sequences were observed very rarely across donors, whereas some public TCRs were present in many individuals. Strong co-occurrence of HLA alleles, especially DR and DQ, made assigning TCR associations to individual alleles difficult. A cluster of highly shared sequence variants was judged likely to represent a technical artifact of the sequencing pipeline. At a false discovery rate of 0.05, a later analysis linked 16,951 TCR beta sequences to specific HLA alleles. Because counts were too low, more than 15 rarely observed V segments, including chromosome 9 orphons, were excluded from the earlier analysis of fewer than 650 of the donors. According to a later analysis, parvovirus B19, influenza, CMV and Epstein-Barr virus appeared linked to several top co-occurrence clusters. A later genetic analysis associated a missense DCLRE1C variant with V-gene and J-gene trimming of TCR beta chains, and an independent cohort replicated the association. Presence/absence analyses assumed roughly uniform sequencing depth across donors, an assumption that may not hold.

The cohort was made up of roughly 670 healthy bone marrow donors. All cohort members were sampled while nominally healthy, although unrecorded immune exposures were likely present. The donor was CMV seropositive and belonged to the group of around 300 seropositive cohort members. A peripheral blood sample was provided by each donor, and peripheral blood mononuclear cells were used for TCR beta sequencing. The Qiagen DNeasy Blood Extraction Kit was used to extract genomic DNA from the blood cell samples. Material: PBMCs. This sequence uses TRBV29-1 and TRBJ2-7; TRBD1 might be the D gene, on 6 matching bases. The receptor was isolated from a girl under 18 in good health and CMV-seropositive. The DNA is TGCAGCGCTAGAGGACAGACTGACTCCTACGAGCAGTACTTC. This sequence encodes CSARGQTDSYEQYF.